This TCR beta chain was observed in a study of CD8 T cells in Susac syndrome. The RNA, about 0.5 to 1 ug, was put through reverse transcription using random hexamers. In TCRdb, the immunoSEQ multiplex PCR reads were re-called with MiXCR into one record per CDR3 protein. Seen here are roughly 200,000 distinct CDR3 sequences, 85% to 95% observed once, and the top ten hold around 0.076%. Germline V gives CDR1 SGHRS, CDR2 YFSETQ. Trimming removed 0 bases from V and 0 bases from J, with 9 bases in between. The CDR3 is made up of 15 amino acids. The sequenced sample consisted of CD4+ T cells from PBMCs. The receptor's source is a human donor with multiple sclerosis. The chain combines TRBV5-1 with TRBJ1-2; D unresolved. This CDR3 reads CASSLEAGSNYGYTF. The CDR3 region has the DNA TGCGCCAGCAGCTTGGAGGCAGGATCTAACTATGGCTACACCTTC.